These 28 T cell receptor beta chains came from one sample sequenced in a study of cytomegalovirus exposure and HLA in healthy donors. The PCR used 60 Vbeta and 13 Jbeta primers. Generated by immunoSEQ multiplex PCR, the TCRdb table keeps only in-frame clones and is missing some. The table has around 150,000 clones, around 80% seen once. Sequenced material: PBMCs. The receptors stem from a male donor in good health and CMV-seropositive.

The V call is TRBV28, the J call TRBJ1-2, with no clear D. Trimming shortened V by 4 bases and J by 4 bases, and 16 bases separated the two germline ends. CDR1 MDHEN and CDR2 SYDVKM come from the germline V gene. The CDR3 extends over 15 amino acids. As DNA, the CDR3 is TGTGCCAGCAGTTCGCCCCCTACAGCCGCCTATGGCTACACCTTC. Translating it yields CASSSPPTAAYGYTF.

The chain is built from TRBV6-5 and TRBJ2-7, with D perhaps matching TRBD1 (5 bases). V was shortened by 0 bases and J by 5 bases, with 14 bases between the two germline ends. The CDR3 extends over 15 amino acids. Germline V gene lookup returns CDR1 MNHEY and CDR2 SVGAGI. This chain's CDR3 is CASSYSTALINEQYF. CDR3 in DNA: TGTGCCAGCAGTTACTCGACAGCTCTAATCAACGAGCAGTACTTC.

The V and J genes are TRBV27 and TRBJ1-1; the D is unclear. Germline CDR1 and CDR2: MNHEY and SMNVEV (reference sequence). V lost 0 bases to trimming and J lost 5 bases, with 10 bases between them. The CDR3 loop spans 14 amino acids. CDR3 in DNA: TGTGCCAGCAGTTTATCGGCTAGCTGGACTGAAGCTTTCTTT. As protein: CASSLSASWTEAFF.

Regarding this clone: Only one base separates this from a far larger clonotype, so it likely reflects a read error. The gene calls are TRBV11-1 and TRBJ2-7, with 12 bases aligning to TRBD1. Trimming took 5 bases from V and 1 from J; bases not matched to a gene: 3. CDR1 and CDR2 from the germline V gene are SGHAT and FQDESV (reference sequence). This CDR3 spans 15 amino acids. The CDR3 sequence is CASSPGQGASYEQYF. The CDR3 coding sequence is TGTGCCAGCAGCCCGGGACAGGGGGCATCCTACGAGCAGTACTTC. Full variable domain (outside the CDR3, taken from reference TRBV11-1 and TRBJ2-7): EAEVAQSPRYKITEKSQAVAFWCDPISGHATLYWYRQILGQGPELLVQFQDESVVDDSQLPKDRFSAERLKGVDSTLKIQPAELGDSAMYLCASSPGQGASYEQYFGPGTRLTVT.

This clone was counted a few times. V is TRBV7-2 and J is TRBJ2-7; D is possibly TRBD1 (5 bases). This CDR3 is built from 14 residues. Germline CDR1 and CDR2: SGHTA and FQGNSA. The germline V and J ends were trimmed by 5 bases and 2 bases, with 13 bases remaining between them. The DNA for the CDR3 is TGTGCCAGCAGCCTACCGACAGCCACCTACGAGCAGTACTTC. Its protein is CASSLPTATYEQYF.

The chain joins TRBV7-6 to TRBJ1-1, with a weak D call TRBD1 (6 bases). The germline V gene encodes CDR1 SGHVS and CDR2 FNYEAQ. The V end was cut by 5 bases, the J end by 1 base, with 14 bases between. CDR3 length: 15 residues. The CDR3, as DNA: TGTGCCAGCAGCCCACGGACAGCCTCGAACACTGAAGCTTTCTTT. This encodes CASSPRTASNTEAFF.

On this clone: The sample has other DNA sequences that encode this CDR3 too. In DNA, the CDR3 is TGTGCCAGCAGCCCCGGGACTAGCGGCTACGAGCAGTACTTC. Amino acids: CASSPGTSGYEQYF. V and J are TRBV7-9 and TRBJ2-7, with 11 positions matching TRBD2. Per germline, CDR1 SEHNR and CDR2 FQNEAQ (reference sequence). With V trimmed by 5 bases and J by 3 bases, 3 bases remained unmatched. This CDR3 comprises 14 residues.

The V and J genes are TRBV6-6 and TRBJ1-3; TRBD1 matches at 8 bases. The V and J ends lost 6 bases and 2 bases, in that order; junction bases with no gene match: 9. This CDR3 is 16 amino acids long. Germline CDR1 reads MNHNY; CDR2 reads SVGAGI (reference sequence). The CDR3 loop is CASSLFRGLAGNTIYF. DNA for the CDR3: TGTGCCAGCAGCTTATTCAGGGGGCTGGCTGGAAACACCATATATTTT.

This clone was seen a handful of times. One end of the junction fails to match germline, which may point to a read error. V gene TRBV7-9 combines with J gene TRBJ2-7; 7 nucleotides agree with TRBD1. Germline loops: CDR1 SEHNR, CDR2 FQNEAQ (reference sequence). The CDR3 contains 13 residues. The chain's CDR3 is CSSSSTGSYEQYF. The CDR3 bases are TGTTCCAGCAGCTCGACAGGGAGCTACGAGCAGTACTTC.

The chain carries TRBV7-9 and TRBJ2-7; possible D gene TRBD2, 6 bases. The CDR3 contains 13 residues. Trimming left V 2 bases short and J 2 bases short, with 7 bases between. Germline assignment: CDR1 SEHNR and CDR2 FQNEAQ (reference sequence). CDR3 residues: CASSLRGAYEQYF. For the CDR3, the DNA is TGTGCCAGCAGCTTACGCGGGGCCTACGAGCAGTACTTC.

The rearrangement joins TRBV19 to TRBJ2-1; 14 positions agree with TRBD2. The CDR3 is made up of 16 amino acids. The V and J ends lost 5 bases and 9 bases, in that order; junction bases with no gene match: 9. Germline CDR1 reads LNHDA; CDR2 reads SQIVND (reference sequence). This CDR3 is CASSVPGLAGEREQFF. CDR3 nucleotide sequence: TGTGCCAGTAGTGTACCGGGACTAGCGGGAGAACGTGAGCAGTTCTTC.

This clone was seen a single time. A junction boundary mismatches the germline segment, possibly from a read error. V gene TRBV7-7 combines with J gene TRBJ1-5; 10 bases agree with TRBD1. The CDR3 loop spans 17 amino acids. CDR1 and CDR2 from the germline V gene are SSHAT and FNYEAQ (reference sequence). CDR3 region: CASSLPGQGYSNQPQHF. The CDR3 DNA is TGTGCTAGCAGCTTACCGGGACAGGGGTATAGCAATCAGCCCCAGCATTTT.

Only a few counts were recorded for this clone. This chain connects TRBV11-2 to TRBJ2-2; 12 bases fit TRBD2. Germline assignment: CDR1 SGHAT and CDR2 FQNNGV. V lost 0 bases, J lost 7 bases, and 3 bases stayed unmatched. The CDR3 spans 16 residues. The CDR3 region is CASSLDAGLAGGELFF. The CDR3 DNA sequence: TGTGCCAGCAGCTTAGATGCGGGACTAGCGGGCGGGGAGCTGTTTTTT.

The sample holds a few counts of this clone. CDR3 in amino acids: CASSRRDRGFGYTF. DNA of the CDR3: TGCGCCAGCAGCCGGCGGGACAGGGGATTTGGCTACACCTTC. The chain joins TRBV4-1 to TRBJ1-2; TRBD1 matches at 10 bases. The germline gives CDR1 MGHRA, CDR2 YSYEKL. This CDR3 comprises 14 residues. The V gene end was trimmed by 4 bases and the J gene end by 7 bases; junction bases not matched to a gene: 6.

The rearrangement links TRBV25-1 to TRBJ1-1, with D maybe TRBD1 (6 bases). The CDR3 length is 14 residues. Germline V gene sequence: CDR1 MGHDK, CDR2 SYGVNS. Trimming took 4 bases from V and 6 from J, leaving 15 bases between them. In nucleotides, the CDR3 is TGTGCCAGCAGTGGGACAGATTTTTTCGCTGAAGCTTTCTTT. This translates into CASSGTDFFAEAFF.

The V and J genes are TRBV28 and TRBJ1-2, with 7 positions matching TRBD1. V shed 5 bases, J shed 3 bases, and the junction held 3 bases outside the gene matches. The CDR3 sequence is 13 residues long. CDR1 is MDHEN and CDR2 is SYDVKM in the germline V gene. The CDR3 DNA follows: TGTGCCAGCAGTGAGGGGGCAGACTATGGCTACACCTTC. Translating gives CASSEGADYGYTF.

This chain uses TRBV7-2 with TRBJ1-5, with unresolved D. Germline values: CDR1 SGHTA, CDR2 FQGNSA. This CDR3 spans 16 amino acids. The V end was cut by 1 base, the J end by 1 base, with 11 bases between. CDR3 loop: CASSLVGLESNQPQHF. The CDR3 bases are TGTGCCAGCAGCTTAGTTGGGCTCGAAAGCAATCAGCCCCAGCATTTT.

This chain joins TRBV7-2 and TRBJ2-7; 8 bases fit TRBD1. Germline values: CDR1 SGHTA, CDR2 FQGNSA. V trimming: 0 bases; J trimming: 0 bases; junction bases outside the gene matches: 4. CDR3 size: 16 residues. The CDR3 loop is CASSLARQGPSYEQYF. The DNA for the CDR3 is TGTGCCAGCAGCTTAGCGCGACAGGGGCCCTCCTACGAGCAGTACTTC. Full variable domain (remainder filled in from reference TRBV7-2 and TRBJ2-7): GAGVSQSPSNKVTEKGKDVELRCDPISGHTALYWYRQSLGQGLEFLIYFQGNSAPDKSGLPSDRFSAERTGGSVSTLTIQRTQQEDSAVYLCASSLARQGPSYEQYFGPGTRLTVT.

The sample holds a few counts of this clone. The J gene is TRBJ1-4, the V gene TRBV25-1; the D is unclear. V was pared by 5 bases and J by 3 bases, with 10 bases between. The CDR3 has 14 amino acids. The germline gives CDR1 MGHDK, CDR2 SYGVNS. The CDR3 bases are TGTGCCAGCAGTCCCAAACAACCTAATGAAAAACTGTTTTTT. It codes for CASSPKQPNEKLFF.

The chain has TRBV28 and TRBJ1-1, with TRBD1 as a possible D gene (5 bases). Germline V lookup: CDR1 MDHEN, CDR2 SYDVKM. This CDR3 comprises 14 residues. V gave up 8 bases and J gave up 1 base, with 14 bases separating them. The CDR3 DNA is TGTGCCAGCTTTAACAGGCCCGGGAACACTGAAGCTTTCTTT. As protein: CASFNRPGNTEAFF.

This clone was detected a few times. The chain employs TRBV19 and TRBJ1-5; D is undetermined. From germline, CDR1 is LNHDA and CDR2 SQIVND (reference sequence). The CDR3 runs 13 residues. Trimming shortened V by 3 bases and J by 8 bases, and 11 bases separated the two germline ends. CDR3 coding DNA: TGTGCCAGTAGTATTGGCCACTACAAGCCCCAGCATTTT. Translation: CASSIGHYKPQHF.

This chain connects TRBV9 to TRBJ2-1; 11 positions match TRBD2. CDR1 is SGDLS and CDR2 is YYNGEE in the germline V gene. V trimming: 2 bases; J trimming: 5 bases; junction bases outside the gene matches: 3. This CDR3 has 15 residues. The CDR3 loop reads CASSVIAGGNNEQFF. Here the CDR3 DNA reads TGTGCCAGCAGCGTCATAGCGGGAGGGAACAATGAGCAGTTCTTC. The full variable domain, rest sourced from reference TRBV9 and TRBJ2-1, is DSGVTQTPKHLITATGQRVTLRCSPRSGDLSVYWYQQSLDQGLQFLIQYYNGEERAKGNILERFSAQQFPDLHSELNLSSLELGDSALYFCASSVIAGGNNEQFFGPGTRLTVL.

This sequence joins TRBV19 and TRBJ2-7; 7 bases are shared with TRBD1. V was clipped by 2 bases and J by 4 bases; unmatched bases: 8. In germline, CDR1 is LNHDA, CDR2 SQIVND (reference sequence). The CDR3 runs to 15 residues. CDR3 region: CASSISAGGVYEQYF. The CDR3 DNA is TGTGCCAGTAGTATATCGGCAGGGGGAGTGTACGAGCAGTACTTC.

V gene TRBV2 combines with J gene TRBJ2-1, with 9 nucleotides matching TRBD2. The length of the CDR3 is 22 residues. The V gene end was trimmed by 4 bases and the J gene end by 0 bases; junction bases not matched to a gene: 22. Germline V gene lookup returns CDR1 SNHLY and CDR2 FYNNEI. In DNA, the CDR3 is TGTGCCAGCAGTGTCCCCCGGTCGGAGGCGGGAGGGCCGCCGAGCTCCTACAATGAGCAGTTCTTC. Protein: CASSVPRSEAGGPPSSYNEQFF.

V usage is TRBV5-3 and J usage is TRBJ1-1; D remains ambiguous. TRBV5-3 is an ORF; its function is uncertain. The CDR3 totals 12 residues. V lost 1 base to trimming and J lost 3 bases, with 4 bases between them. CDR3 protein: CARSLTDTEAFF. The CDR3 coding sequence is TGTGCCAGAAGCTTGACGGACACTGAAGCTTTCTTT.

This chain links TRBV6-5 with TRBJ1-1; the match to TRBD1 covers 8 bases. V lost 5 bases to trimming and J lost 2 bases; unmatched junction nucleotides: 7. The CDR3 spans 15 residues. Looked up from germline, CDR1 is MNHEY and CDR2 is SVGAGI. The CDR3 reads CASSGQGRVNTEAFF. CDR3 nucleotide sequence: TGTGCCAGCAGTGGACAGGGACGGGTTAACACTGAAGCTTTCTTT.

The J gene is TRBJ2-7, the V gene TRBV19, with 7 bases aligning to TRBD1. Per the germline V gene, CDR1 is LNHDA and CDR2 is SQIVND (reference sequence). With 5 bases clipped from V and 5 bases from J, the junction kept 12 bases outside the gene matches. The CDR3 totals 15 residues. CDR3 sequence reads: CASSSGTGVVNEQYF. The DNA of the CDR3 is TGTGCCAGTAGTTCGGGCACAGGGGTGGTGAACGAGCAGTACTTC.

As to this clone: A read error may account for a junction end that differs from germline. This sequence joins TRBV7-9 and TRBJ2-7; TRBD2 matches at 13 bases. This CDR3 has 17 amino acids. Per germline, CDR1 SEHNR and CDR2 FQNEAQ (reference sequence). Here the CDR3 reads CSSSLTGLAGDHYEQYF. In DNA, the CDR3 is TGTTCCAGCAGCTTAACCGGACTAGCGGGAGATCATTACGAGCAGTACTTC.